The 4 T cell receptor beta chains listed next were all sequenced from one sample in a study of T-cell memory formation after mild COVID-19. TCRdb used MiXCR to reprocess the 5' RACE reads, holding one entry per CDR3 protein. The sample carries fewer than 650,000 distinct CDR3 sequences, roughly 20% recorded once. The sample was PBMCs or a T cell subset sorted from them (not recorded which). Every receptor here comes from an adult woman who had mild COVID-19 (a few samples of this study predate the infection). Cell type and time point are not known.

This clonotype occurred a few times. The gene calls are TRBV7-9 and TRBJ2-6; D gene ambiguous. The CDR3 is 16 residues long. The V gene lost 7 bases and the J gene lost 3 bases, with 16 bases spanning the gap. Germline-derived CDR1 and CDR2 are SEHNR and FQNEAQ (reference sequence). CDR3 nucleotides: TGTGCCAGCACCACCGACCATCGCAGTGGGGCCAACGTCCTGACTTTC. Protein sequence: CASTTDHRSGANVLTF. Complete variable domain (other parts from reference TRBV7-9 and TRBJ2-6): DTGVSQNPRHKITKRGQNVTFRCDPISEHNRLYWYRQTLGQGPEFLTYFQNEAQLEKSRLLSDRFSAERPKGSFSTLEIQRTEQGDSAMYLCASTTDHRSGANVLTFGAGSRLTVL.

This clonotype was picked up a small number of times. The V and J genes are TRBV20-1 and TRBJ1-2; 7 nucleotides match TRBD1. This CDR3 has 14 amino acids. CDR1 is DFQATT and CDR2 is SNEGSKA in the germline V gene (reference sequence). DNA of the CDR3: TGCATTTATTATAGGGGGCCCCACCCCTATGGCTACACCTTC. Residues: CIYYRGPHPYGYTF.

The chain is built from TRBV7-9 and TRBJ2-7, with 8 bases fitting TRBD1. Germline CDR1 SEHNR, CDR2 FQNEAQ (reference sequence). This CDR3 comprises 15 residues. V lost 2 bases, J lost 4 bases, and 7 bases stayed unmatched. The CDR3: CASSLTMGQDYEQYF. The CDR3 bases are TGTGCCAGCAGCTTAACAATGGGACAGGATTACGAGCAGTACTTC.

This clonotype was seen a handful of times. CDR3 coding DNA: TGCAGTGCTAGCCGCCCGAATAGGGGGGGTGGGGACGAGCAGTACTTC. This codes for CSASRPNRGGGDEQYF. The chain employs TRBV20-1 and TRBJ2-7; tentatively, D is TRBD2 (7 bases). The ends were cut back, 3 bases at V and 5 bases at J, with 23 bases in the middle. This CDR3 has 16 amino acids. Germline CDR1 reads DFQATT; CDR2 reads SNEGSKA (reference sequence).